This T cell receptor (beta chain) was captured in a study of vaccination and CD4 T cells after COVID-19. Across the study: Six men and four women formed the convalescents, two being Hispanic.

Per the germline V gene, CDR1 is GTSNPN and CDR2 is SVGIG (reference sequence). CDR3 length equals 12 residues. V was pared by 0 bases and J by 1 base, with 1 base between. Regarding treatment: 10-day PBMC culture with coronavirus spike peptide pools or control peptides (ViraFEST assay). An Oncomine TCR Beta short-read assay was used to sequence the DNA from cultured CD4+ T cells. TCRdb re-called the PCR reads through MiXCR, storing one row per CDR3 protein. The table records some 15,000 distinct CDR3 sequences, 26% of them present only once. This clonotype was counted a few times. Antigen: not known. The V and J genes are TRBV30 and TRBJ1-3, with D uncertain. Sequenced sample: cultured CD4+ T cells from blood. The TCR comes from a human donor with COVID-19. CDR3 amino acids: CAWSVSGNTIYF. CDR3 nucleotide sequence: TGTGCCTGGAGTGTATCTGGAAACACCATATATTTT.